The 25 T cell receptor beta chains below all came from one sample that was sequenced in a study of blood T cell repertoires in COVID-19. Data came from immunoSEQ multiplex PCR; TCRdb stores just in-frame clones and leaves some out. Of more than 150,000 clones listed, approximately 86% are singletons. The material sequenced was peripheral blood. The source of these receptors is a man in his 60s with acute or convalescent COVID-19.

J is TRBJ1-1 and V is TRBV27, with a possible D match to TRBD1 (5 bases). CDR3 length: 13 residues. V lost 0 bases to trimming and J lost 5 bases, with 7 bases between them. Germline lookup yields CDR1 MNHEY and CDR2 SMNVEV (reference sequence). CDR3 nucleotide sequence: TGTGCCAGCAGTTTATCTGGGGGGACTGAAGCTTTCTTT. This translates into CASSLSGGTEAFF.

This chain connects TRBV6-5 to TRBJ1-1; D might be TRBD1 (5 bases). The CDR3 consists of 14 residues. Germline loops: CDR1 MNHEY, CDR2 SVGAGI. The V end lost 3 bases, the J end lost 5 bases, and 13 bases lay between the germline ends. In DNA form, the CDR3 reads TGTGCCAGCAGTTATCTTTCACACAGGACTGAAGCTTTCTTT. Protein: CASSYLSHRTEAFF.

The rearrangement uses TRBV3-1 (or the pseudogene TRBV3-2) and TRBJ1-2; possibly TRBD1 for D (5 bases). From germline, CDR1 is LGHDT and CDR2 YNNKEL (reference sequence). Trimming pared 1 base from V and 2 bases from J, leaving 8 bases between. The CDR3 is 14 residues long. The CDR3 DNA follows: TGTGCCAGCAGCCAAGTCGCAGGGAACTATGGCTACACCTTC. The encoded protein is CASSQVAGNYGYTF.

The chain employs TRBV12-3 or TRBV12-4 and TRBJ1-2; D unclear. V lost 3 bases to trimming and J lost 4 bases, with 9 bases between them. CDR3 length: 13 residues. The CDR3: CASSFRGGYGYTF. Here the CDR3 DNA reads TGTGCCAGCAGTTTTCGGGGTGGCTATGGCTACACCTTC.

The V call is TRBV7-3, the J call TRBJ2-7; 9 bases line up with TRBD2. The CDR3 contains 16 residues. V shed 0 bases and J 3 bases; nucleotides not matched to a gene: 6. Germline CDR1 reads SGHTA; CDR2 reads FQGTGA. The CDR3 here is CASSLTGTSGLYEQYF. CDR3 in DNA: TGTGCCAGCAGCTTAACAGGAACTAGCGGGCTCTACGAGCAGTACTTC.

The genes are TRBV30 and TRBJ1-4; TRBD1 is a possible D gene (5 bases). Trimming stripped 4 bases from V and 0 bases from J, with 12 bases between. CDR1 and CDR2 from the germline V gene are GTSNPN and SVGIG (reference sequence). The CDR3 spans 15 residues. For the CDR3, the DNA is TGTGCCTGGATGGGGGGTACAGCAACTAATGAAAAACTGTTTTTT. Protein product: CAWMGGTATNEKLFF.

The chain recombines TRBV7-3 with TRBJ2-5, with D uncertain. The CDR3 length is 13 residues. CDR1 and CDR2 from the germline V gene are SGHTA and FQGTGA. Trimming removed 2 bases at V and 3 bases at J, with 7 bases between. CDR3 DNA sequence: TGTGCCAGCAGCTTAGGGCAGAAAGAGACCCAGTACTTC. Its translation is CASSLGQKETQYF.

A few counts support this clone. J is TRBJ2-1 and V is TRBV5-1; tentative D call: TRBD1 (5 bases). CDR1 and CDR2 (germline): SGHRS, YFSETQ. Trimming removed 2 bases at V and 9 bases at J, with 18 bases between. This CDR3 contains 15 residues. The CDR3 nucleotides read TGCGCCAGCAGCTTATCAAGGGGTGGATTCTCTGAGCAGTTCTTC. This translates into CASSLSRGGFSEQFF.

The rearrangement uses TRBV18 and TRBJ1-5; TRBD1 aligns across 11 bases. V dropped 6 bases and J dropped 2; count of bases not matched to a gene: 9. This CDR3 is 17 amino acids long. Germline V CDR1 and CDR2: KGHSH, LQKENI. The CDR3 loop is CASSPGQGATRNQPQHF. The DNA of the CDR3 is TGTGCCAGCTCCCCCGGACAGGGGGCGACTCGCAATCAGCCCCAGCATTTT. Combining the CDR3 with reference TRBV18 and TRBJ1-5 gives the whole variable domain NAGVMQNPRHLVRRRGQEARLRCSPMKGHSHVYWYRQLPEEGLKFMVYLQKENIIDESGMPKERFSAEFPKEGPSILRIQQVVRGDSAAYFCASSPGQGATRNQPQHFGDGTRLSIL.

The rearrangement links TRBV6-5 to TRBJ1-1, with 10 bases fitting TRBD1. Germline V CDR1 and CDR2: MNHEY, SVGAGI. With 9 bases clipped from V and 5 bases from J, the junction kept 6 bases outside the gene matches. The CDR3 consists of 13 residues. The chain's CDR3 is CASGTGAATEAFF. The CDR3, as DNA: TGTGCCAGTGGGACAGGGGCGGCAACTGAAGCTTTCTTT.

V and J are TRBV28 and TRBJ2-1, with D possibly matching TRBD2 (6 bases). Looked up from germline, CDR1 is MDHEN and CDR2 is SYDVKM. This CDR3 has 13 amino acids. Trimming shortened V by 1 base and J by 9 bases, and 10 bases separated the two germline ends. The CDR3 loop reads CASSLSGTGEQFF. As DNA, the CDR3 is TGTGCCAGCAGTTTATCCGGGACTGGTGAGCAGTTCTTC.

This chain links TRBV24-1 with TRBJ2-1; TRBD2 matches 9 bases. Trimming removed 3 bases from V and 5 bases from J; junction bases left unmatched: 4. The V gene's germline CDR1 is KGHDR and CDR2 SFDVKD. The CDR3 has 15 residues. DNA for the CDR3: TGTGCCACCAGTGATATCGGGACTAGCAACAATGAGCAGTTCTTC. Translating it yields CATSDIGTSNNEQFF.

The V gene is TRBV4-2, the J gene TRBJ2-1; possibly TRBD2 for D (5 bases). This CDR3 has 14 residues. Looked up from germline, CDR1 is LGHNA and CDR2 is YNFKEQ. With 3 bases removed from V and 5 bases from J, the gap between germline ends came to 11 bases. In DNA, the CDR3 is TGTGCCAGCAGCCACCACGGACTCGACAATGAGCAGTTCTTC. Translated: CASSHHGLDNEQFF.

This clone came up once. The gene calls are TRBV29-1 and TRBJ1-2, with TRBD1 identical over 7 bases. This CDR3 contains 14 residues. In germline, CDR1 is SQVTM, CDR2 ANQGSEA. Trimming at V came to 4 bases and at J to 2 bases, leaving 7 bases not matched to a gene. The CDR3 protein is CSVGVRGVNYGYTF. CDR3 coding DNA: TGCAGCGTTGGAGTCAGGGGGGTAAACTATGGCTACACCTTC.

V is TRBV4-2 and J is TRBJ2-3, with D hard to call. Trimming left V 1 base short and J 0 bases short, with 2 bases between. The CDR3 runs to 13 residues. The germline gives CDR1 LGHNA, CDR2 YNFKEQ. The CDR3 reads CASSQASTDTQYF. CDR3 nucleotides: TGTGCCAGCAGCCAAGCGAGCACAGATACGCAGTATTTT.

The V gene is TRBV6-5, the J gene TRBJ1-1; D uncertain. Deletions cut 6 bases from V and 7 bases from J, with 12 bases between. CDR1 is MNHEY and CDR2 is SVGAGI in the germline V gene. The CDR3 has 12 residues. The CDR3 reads CASRGEEVEAFF. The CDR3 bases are TGTGCCAGCAGGGGAGAGGAAGTTGAAGCTTTCTTT.

The CDR3 loop is CASSFTTTDTQYF. The CDR3 region has the DNA TGTGCCAGCAGCTTTACAACCACAGATACGCAGTATTTT. The chain couples TRBV9 to TRBJ2-3, with D unresolved. The CDR3 extends over 13 amino acids. V was clipped by 4 bases and J by 2 bases, with 8 bases between them. The germline V gene encodes CDR1 SGDLS and CDR2 YYNGEE.

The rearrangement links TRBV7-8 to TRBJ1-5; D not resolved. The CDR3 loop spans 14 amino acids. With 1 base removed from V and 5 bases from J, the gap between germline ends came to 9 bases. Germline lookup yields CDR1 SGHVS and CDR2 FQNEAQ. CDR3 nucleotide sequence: TGTGCCAGCAGCTTAGTGACTTCAGATCAGCCCCAGCATTTT. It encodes CASSLVTSDQPQHF.

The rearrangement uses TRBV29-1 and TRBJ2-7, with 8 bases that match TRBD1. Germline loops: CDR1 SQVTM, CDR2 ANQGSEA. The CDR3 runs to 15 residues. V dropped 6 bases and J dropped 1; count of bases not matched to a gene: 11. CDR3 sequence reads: CSVYQGALGSYEQYF. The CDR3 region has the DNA TGCAGCGTATACCAGGGGGCTCTTGGGTCCTACGAGCAGTACTTC.

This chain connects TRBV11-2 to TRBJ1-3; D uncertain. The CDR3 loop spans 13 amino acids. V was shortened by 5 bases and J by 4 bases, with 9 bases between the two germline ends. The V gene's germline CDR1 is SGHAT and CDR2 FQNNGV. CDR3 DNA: TGTGCCAGCAGCGCTCAGGCAGGAAACACCATATATTTT. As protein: CASSAQAGNTIYF.

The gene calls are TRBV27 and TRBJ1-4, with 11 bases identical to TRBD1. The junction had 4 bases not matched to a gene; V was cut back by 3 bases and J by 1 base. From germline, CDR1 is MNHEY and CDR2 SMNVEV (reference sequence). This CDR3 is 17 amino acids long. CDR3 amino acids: CASSLFGTGGTNEKLFF. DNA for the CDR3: TGTGCCAGCAGTTTGTTCGGGACAGGGGGAACTAATGAAAAACTGTTTTTT.

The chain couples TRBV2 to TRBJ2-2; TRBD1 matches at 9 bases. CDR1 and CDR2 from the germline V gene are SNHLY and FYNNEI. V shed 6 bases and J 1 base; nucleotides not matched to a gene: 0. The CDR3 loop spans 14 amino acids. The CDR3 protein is CASRTGGNTGELFF. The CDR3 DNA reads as TGTGCCAGCAGGACAGGGGGGAACACCGGGGAGCTGTTTTTT.

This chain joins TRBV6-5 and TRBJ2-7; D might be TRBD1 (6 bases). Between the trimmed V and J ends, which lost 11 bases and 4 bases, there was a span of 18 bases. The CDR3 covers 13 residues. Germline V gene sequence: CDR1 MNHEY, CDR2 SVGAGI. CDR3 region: CAGENGQTYEQYF. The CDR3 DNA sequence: TGTGCCGGGGAGAATGGACAGACTTACGAGCAGTACTTC.

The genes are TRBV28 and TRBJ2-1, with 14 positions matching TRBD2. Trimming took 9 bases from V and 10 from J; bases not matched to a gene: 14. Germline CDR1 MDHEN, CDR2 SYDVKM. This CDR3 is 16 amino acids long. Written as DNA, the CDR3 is TGTGCCAGTGACCCTCTCGGGACTAGCGGGAGTAACGAGCAGTTCTTC. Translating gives CASDPLGTSGSNEQFF.

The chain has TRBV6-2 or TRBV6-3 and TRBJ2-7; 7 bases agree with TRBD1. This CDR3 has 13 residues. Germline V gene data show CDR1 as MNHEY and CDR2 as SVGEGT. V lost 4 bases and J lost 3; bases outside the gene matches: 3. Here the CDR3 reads CASSWTGGYEQYF. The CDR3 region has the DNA TGTGCCAGCAGTTGGACAGGAGGCTACGAGCAGTACTTC.